The rows below give T cell receptor beta chains drawn from one sample of a study of blood T cells in healthy people across ages. TCRdb re-called the 5' RACE reads through MiXCR, storing one row per CDR3 protein. The profile shows under 950,000 distinct CDR3 sequences, 22% of them singletons. The specimen was blood. These receptors were taken from a man aged 65-85 years in good health. CDR3s leave out the opening cysteine and the closing phenylalanine or tryptophan. Fields, in order: V gene, CDR3 protein.

v_call: TRBV20-1; cdr3_aa: SARFAQGTEKLF
v_call: TRBV5-1; cdr3_aa: ASSLEGGPYNEQF
v_call: TRBV14; cdr3_aa: ASSRDQGLSEQY
v_call: TRBV12-3/TRBV12-4; cdr3_aa: ASSFNSGNTDTQY
v_call: TRBV27; cdr3_aa: ASSDQGRRGDTQY
v_call: TRBV18; cdr3_aa: ASSPSGGAYGYT
v_call: TRBV24-1; cdr3_aa: ATSDSGEAKNIQY
v_call: TRBV7-9; cdr3_aa: ASSRAGLSTDTQY
v_call: TRBV6-5; cdr3_aa: ASSYGDSGELF
v_call: TRBV24-1; cdr3_aa: ATSDFKGTGGEAGYT
v_call: TRBV4-1; cdr3_aa: ASSQDLMARLEQETQY
v_call: TRBV7-9; cdr3_aa: ASSLTGINTEAF
v_call: TRBV12-3/TRBV12-4; cdr3_aa: ASSFKGLAGG
v_call: TRBV7-8; cdr3_aa: ASSLVTGTGYT
v_call: TRBV20-1; cdr3_aa: SARFRSTDTQY
v_call: TRBV4-3; cdr3_aa: ASSQGGTLINSLT
v_call: TRBV18; cdr3_aa: ASSPPSQRSTNEKLF
v_call: TRBV6-1; cdr3_aa: ASSEVASVSYEQY
v_call: TRBV6-5; cdr3_aa: ASQAGHDYGYT
v_call: TRBV7-9; cdr3_aa: ASSPGSIAKNIRY
v_call: TRBV11-2; cdr3_aa: ASTQGYTQY
v_call: TRBV6-6; cdr3_aa: ASRSGTVNYGYT
v_call: TRBV30; cdr3_aa: AWSVDLASTDTQY
v_call: TRBV7-2; cdr3_aa: ASSLEGSVSHRYT
v_call: TRBV5-1; cdr3_aa: ASTEDRAGANVLT
v_call: TRBV20-1; cdr3_aa: SANGETQY
v_call: TRBV20-1; cdr3_aa: SARPPYGYT
v_call: TRBV7-6; cdr3_aa: ASSRYQGIQGETQY
v_call: TRBV10-3; cdr3_aa: AISDSGGALEQF
v_call: TRBV2; cdr3_aa: ASSERRAENGDTQY
v_call: TRBV7-9; cdr3_aa: ASSQLSYNEQF
v_call: TRBV29-1; cdr3_aa: SVVLEDWNQETQY
v_call: TRBV7-2; cdr3_aa: AGSSQWGGYNEQF
v_call: TRBV20-1; cdr3_aa: SARLGLGYNEQF
v_call: TRBV25-1; cdr3_aa: ASSEGQGWEKLF
v_call: TRBV7-3; cdr3_aa: ASKLGGSYNEQF
v_call: TRBV6-6; cdr3_aa: ASSFGDRDGYT